These 4 T cell receptor beta chains were sequenced from one sample in a study of blood T cell repertoires in COVID-19 (TCRdb year 2020). Receptor libraries were prepared by the immunoSEQ multiplex PCR assay. What TCRdb holds here is the immuneACCESS table cut down to in-frame rearrangements. Part of the clones is not present; checked against another copy, under half of the missing clones reflect an unresolved V gene, and the others are unexplained. The sample records 110,000 to 150,000 clones, 88% of which are singletons. In total, the top ten clones hold 1.7% of the sample. The sample comprised peripheral blood. The receptor set was obtained from a woman aged 45-65 years with acute or convalescent COVID-19.

The chain couples TRBV2 to TRBJ1-1, with D unresolved. With 11 bases removed from V and 4 bases from J, the gap between germline ends came to 20 bases. In germline, CDR1 is SNHLY, CDR2 FYNNEI. The CDR3 consists of 14 residues. The CDR3 here is CARSKVGTTTEAFF. CDR3 nucleotides: TGTGCCCGATCAAAAGTTGGCACTACCACTGAAGCTTTCTTT. Variable domain in full (rest from reference TRBV2 and TRBJ1-1): EPEVTQTPSHQVTQMGQEVILRCVPISNHLYFYWYRQILGQKVEFLVSFYNNEISEKSEIFDDQFSVERPDGSNFTLKIRSTKLEDSAMYFCARSKVGTTTEAFFGQGTRLTVV.

The chain links TRBV6-1 to TRBJ2-3; TRBD2 agrees at 12 bases. V was clipped by 4 bases and J by 5 bases; unmatched bases: 7. Germline CDR1 reads MNHNS; CDR2 reads SASEGT. The CDR3 is 16 amino acids. CDR3 nucleotides: TGTGCCAGCAGTGGGCTAGCGGGGGGGCCGGGAGATACGCAGTATTTT. Translated, it gives CASSGLAGGPGDTQYF.

This clone was picked up a small number of times. The V call is TRBV29-1, the J call TRBJ1-4, with D perhaps matching TRBD1 (6 bases). Looked up from germline, CDR1 is SQVTM and CDR2 is ANQGSEA. This CDR3 region has 14 residues. Trimming removed 1 base at V and 5 bases at J, with 11 bases between. In DNA, the CDR3 is TGCAGCGTTGAAGGGACAGACGAAAATGAAAAACTGTTTTTT. This encodes CSVEGTDENEKLFF.

This clone was detected once. The gene calls are TRBV29-1 and TRBJ1-3; D ambiguous. Germline-derived CDR1 and CDR2 are SQVTM and ANQGSEA. Trimming left V 2 bases short and J 1 base short, with 15 bases between. This CDR3 has 16 amino acids. The CDR3 bases are TGCAGCGTTGAAATCACGGGGAAATTGTCTGGAAACACCATATATTTT. Translation gives CSVEITGKLSGNTIYF.